Below are 9 T cell receptor beta chains sequenced from a single sample in a study of T cell responses to AZD1222 COVID-19 vaccine. The protocol was immunoSEQ multiplex PCR, while the TCRdb copy is restricted to in-frame clones and leaves out a portion. The sample includes some 84,000 clones, approximately 89% of them seen just once. The sample here was peripheral blood, taken on day 0 of AZD1222 vaccination. The receptor source for this set is an adult in good health.

The chain combines TRBV19 with TRBJ1-1, with D possibly being TRBD1 (5 bases). The CDR3 runs to 13 residues. The germline V gene encodes CDR1 LNHDA and CDR2 SQIVND (reference sequence). Deletions cut 4 bases from V and 8 bases from J, with 14 bases between. For the CDR3, the DNA is TGTGCCAGTAGTACCGGGGCTTTTATCGAAGCTTTCTTT. Amino acid sequence: CASSTGAFIEAFF. The complete variable domain, with remaining parts taken from reference TRBV19 and TRBJ1-1, reads DGGITQSPKYLFRKEGQNVTLSCEQNLNHDAMYWYRQDPGQGLRLIYYSQIVNDFQKGDIAEGYSVSREKKESFPLTVTSAQKNPTAFYLCASSTGAFIEAFFGQGTRLTVV.

Points on this clone: An end of the junction does not agree with germline; a read error may underlie this. V is TRBV19 and J is TRBJ2-7, with 12 bases fitting TRBD2. Germline V gene sequence: CDR1 LNHDA, CDR2 SQIVND (reference sequence). This CDR3 contains 17 residues. CDR3 DNA sequence: TGTGCCACCTCCCCAAGGATACTAGCGGGAGGCTCCCACGAGCAGTACTTC. Its protein product is CATSPRILAGGSHEQYF.

The chain links TRBV2 to TRBJ2-2, with 7 bases identical to TRBD1. Unmatched junction bases numbered 4, after V lost 6 bases and J lost 0 bases. The CDR3 has 15 residues. Germline assignment: CDR1 SNHLY and CDR2 FYNNEI. CDR3 protein: CASRSGTANTGELFF. Here the CDR3 DNA reads TGTGCCAGCAGGTCTGGGACAGCGAACACCGGGGAGCTGTTTTTT.

The rearrangement joins TRBV12-3 or TRBV12-4 to TRBJ2-7; a possible D gene is TRBD1 (5 bases). There are 13 residues in the CDR3. V was trimmed by 2 bases and J by 6 bases, leaving 11 bases between them. The CDR3 DNA reads TGTGCCAGCAGTTTAACCCCTAGGGGCGAGCAGTACTTC. It specifies CASSLTPRGEQYF.

The J gene is TRBJ2-7, the V gene TRBV5-6, with D possibly matching TRBD1 (6 bases). Germline V lookup: CDR1 SGHDT, CDR2 YYEEEE. Deletions cut 3 bases from V and 8 bases from J, with 21 bases between. This CDR3 is built from 15 residues. The chain's CDR3 is CASSWRTAQGTKQYF. The CDR3 region has the DNA TGTGCCAGCAGCTGGAGGACGGCACAGGGTACGAAGCAGTACTTC.

The CDR3 sequence: CASSISTDTQYF. CDR3 sequence (DNA): TGTGCCAGCAGTATCAGCACAGATACGCAGTATTTT. The rearrangement uses TRBV27 and TRBJ2-3; D remains ambiguous. V lost 5 bases to trimming and J lost 0 bases, with 3 bases between them. This CDR3 is built from 12 residues. CDR1 and CDR2 from the germline V gene are MNHEY and SMNVEV (reference sequence).

This chain links TRBV28 with TRBJ2-1; 9 nucleotides align to TRBD2. The germline V gene has CDR1 MDHEN and CDR2 SYDVKM. The CDR3 extends over 14 amino acids. The V gene end was trimmed by 5 bases and the J gene end by 4 bases; junction bases not matched to a gene: 3. The DNA of the CDR3 is TGTGCCAGCAGTAGGGCGGGAGGGTACAATGAGCAGTTCTTC. Protein sequence: CASSRAGGYNEQFF.

This chain connects TRBV7-9 to TRBJ1-5; 9 bases line up with TRBD1. Germline values: CDR1 SEHNR, CDR2 FQNEAQ (reference sequence). The CDR3 sequence is 14 residues long. The V gene end was trimmed by 6 bases and the J gene end by 6 bases; junction bases not matched to a gene: 6. The CDR3 DNA reads TGTGCCAGCAGTACCACAGGGGGCGGTCAGCCCCAGCATTTT. Amino acids: CASSTTGGGQPQHF.

The chain joins TRBV6-1 to TRBJ2-7; D gene ambiguous. Trimming pared 1 base from V and 3 bases from J, leaving 13 bases between. CDR1 MNHNS and CDR2 SASEGT come from the germline V gene. CDR3 length: 15 amino acids. In nucleotides, the CDR3 is TGTGCCAGCAGTGAAGGGTGGGATGGGCTCTACGAGCAGTACTTC. Its protein is CASSEGWDGLYEQYF.